What follows are 6 T cell receptor beta chains derived from one specimen sequenced in a study of CD8 T cells in Susac syndrome. An amount of RNA that ranged from 0.5 to 1 ug was reverse transcribed with random hexamers. TCRdb re-called the immunoSEQ multiplex PCR reads through MiXCR, storing one row per CDR3 protein. The sample yields about 190,000 distinct CDR3 sequences, just under 95% seen once. Sequencing used CD8+ T cells from PBMCs. These receptors were obtained from a human donor with Susac syndrome.

This clonotype was detected a few times. The V call is TRBV12-3 or TRBV12-4, the J call TRBJ2-6; no definite D call. V was shortened by 5 bases and J by 2 bases, with 7 bases between the two germline ends. The CDR3 is 14 residues long. CDR3 residues: CASSPTAGANVLTF. Written as DNA, the CDR3 is TGTGCCAGCAGTCCCACCGCTGGGGCCAACGTCCTGACTTTC.

The genes are TRBV4-1 and TRBJ2-5; tentatively, D is TRBD1 or TRBD2 (6 bases each). Germline lookup yields CDR1 MGHRA and CDR2 YSYEKL. The CDR3 length is 18 residues. Trimming took off 0 bases at V and 1 base at J, with 18 bases between the two ends. The CDR3 here is CASSQDSWGALSQETQYF. Written as DNA, the CDR3 is TGCGCCAGCAGCCAAGATTCGTGGGGGGCCTTAAGCCAAGAGACCCAGTACTTC.

This sequence joins TRBV4-1 and TRBJ1-2, with a weak D call TRBD1 (5 bases). The CDR3 covers 15 residues. Germline CDR1 reads MGHRA; CDR2 reads YSYEKL. V was shortened by 6 bases and J by 1 base, with 15 bases between the two germline ends. The CDR3 region has the DNA TGCGCCAGCAGGGTGATGGGACTCCATAACTATGGCTACACCTTC. It translates to CASRVMGLHNYGYTF.

V is TRBV20-1 and J is TRBJ2-1; D perhaps matches TRBD2 (6 bases). The CDR3 consists of 14 residues. Trimming removed 3 bases at V and 4 bases at J, with 13 bases between. From germline, CDR1 is DFQATT and CDR2 SNEGSKA (reference sequence). The CDR3 DNA follows: TGCAGTGCTAGGGAGAAGGCGGGGTACAATGAGCAGTTCTTC. As protein: CSAREKAGYNEQFF.

This chain links TRBV5-1 with TRBJ1-1; D is possibly TRBD1 (5 bases). Per germline, CDR1 SGHRS and CDR2 YFSETQ. V lost 0 bases and J lost 5, with 11 bases in between. The CDR3 is 14 amino acids. CDR3 in DNA: TGCGCCAGCAGCTTGGAAGGGTGGGGGACTGAAGCTTTCTTT. As protein: CASSLEGWGTEAFF.

This rearrangement joins TRBV27 to TRBJ1-5; D remains unclear. CDR3 size: 14 residues. Trimming pared 5 bases from V and 4 bases from J, leaving 12 bases between. CDR1 MNHEY and CDR2 SMNVEV come from the germline V gene (reference sequence). The chain's CDR3 is CASSPMDGNQPQHF. In DNA, the CDR3 is TGTGCCAGCAGTCCAATGGACGGGAATCAGCCCCAGCATTTT.